What follows are 32 T cell receptor beta chains derived from one specimen sequenced in a study of OX40 agonist ivuxolimab in advanced cancers. Libraries were constructed by the immunoSEQ multiplex PCR assay. The table comes from immuneACCESS by way of TCRdb, which keeps in-frame sequences with V and J called. Part of the clones is missing from these tables; in studies checked, under half for an unresolved V gene and the rest for unknown reasons. This sample comprises around 56,000 clones, about 76% of them detected only once. Jointly, the top ten make up 0.95% to 1.5% of the sample. The specimen comprised CD4+ or CD8+ T cells sorted from blood, sampled in a trial of the OX40 agonist ivuxolimab. Receptors originate from an adult with an advanced solid tumor such as melanoma, head and neck, liver or kidney cancer.

The chain couples TRBV12-5 to TRBJ2-1, with D tentatively TRBD2 (5 bases). Trimming removed 7 bases from V and 4 bases from J, with 14 bases in between. This CDR3 is built from 14 residues. The germline V gene has CDR1 LGHNT and CDR2 FRNRAP. CDR3 residues: CASALQLVYNEQFF. In nucleotides, the CDR3 is TGTGCTAGTGCCCTCCAACTAGTTTACAATGAGCAGTTCTTC. Combining the CDR3 with reference TRBV12-5 and TRBJ2-1 gives the whole variable domain DARVTQTPRHKVTEMGQEVTMRCQPILGHNTVFWYRQTMMQGLELLAYFRNRAPLDDSGMPKDRFSAEMPDATLATLKIQPSEPRDSAVYFCASALQLVYNEQFFGPGTRLTVL.

This clone was counted between two and nine times. V and J are TRBV10-3 and TRBJ2-1; TRBD2 agrees at 14 bases. V lost 11 bases to trimming and J lost 8 bases; unmatched junction nucleotides: 14. Germline CDR1 is ENHRY and CDR2 is SYGVKD. CDR3 size: 16 residues. DNA of the CDR3: TGTGCCGCGATGGCGGGACTAGCGGGGGCCGGGGATGAGCAGTTCTTC. Residues: CAAMAGLAGAGDEQFF.

The rearrangement joins TRBV7-9 to TRBJ2-3, with D perhaps TRBD1 (5 bases). The CDR3 is made up of 15 amino acids. Germline V gene sequence: CDR1 SEHNR, CDR2 FQNEAQ (reference sequence). V gave up 7 bases and J gave up 0 bases, with 14 bases separating them. CDR3 loop: CASNTLSGSTDTQYF. The CDR3 nucleotides read TGTGCCAGCAACACGCTCTCAGGGAGCACAGATACGCAGTATTTT.

The chain employs TRBV4-1 and TRBJ2-3; D possibly corresponds to TRBD1 (6 bases). CDR1 is MGHRA and CDR2 is YSYEKL in the germline V gene. This CDR3 has 14 amino acids. V was shortened by 4 bases and J by 1 base, with 9 bases between the two germline ends. The CDR3: CASSLPGGTDTQYF. CDR3 in DNA: TGCGCCAGCAGCCTTCCAGGGGGCACAGATACGCAGTATTTT.

The rearrangement joins TRBV11-2 to TRBJ2-7; D is unresolved. The CDR3 runs 18 residues. V shed 1 base and J shed 1 base, with 20 bases lying between them. Germline CDR1 SGHAT, CDR2 FQNNGV. CDR3 nucleotide sequence: TGTGCCAGCAGCTTAGGTGGCGGCTGGAGTACCCGATCCTACGAGCAGTACTTC. Its protein product is CASSLGGGWSTRSYEQYF.

This chain links TRBV7-9 with TRBJ1-1, with a weak D call TRBD1 (6 bases). V was cut by 3 bases and J by 6 bases, with 14 bases left in between. This CDR3 is 14 amino acids long. Germline assignment: CDR1 SEHNR and CDR2 FQNEAQ (reference sequence). DNA of the CDR3: TGTGCCAGCAGCTTCGGACAGACCCGCCCTGAAGCTTTCTTT. Protein sequence: CASSFGQTRPEAFF.

The chain couples TRBV2 to TRBJ1-5; a possible D gene is TRBD1 (5 bases). V shed 6 bases and J shed 6 bases, with 12 bases lying between them. CDR1 is SNHLY and CDR2 is FYNNEI in the germline V gene. The CDR3 totals 13 residues. The CDR3 protein is CASRFGGSQPQHF. CDR3 bases: TGTGCCAGCAGGTTTGGGGGGAGTCAGCCCCAGCATTTT.

This chain joins TRBV10-3 and TRBJ2-5; D possibly corresponds to TRBD1 (6 bases). The CDR3 sequence is 14 residues long. Germline CDR1 reads ENHRY; CDR2 reads SYGVKD. Trimming removed 2 bases at V and 0 bases at J, with 7 bases between. The CDR3 DNA reads TGTGCCATCAGTGAGGGACAGAACCAAGAGACCCAGTACTTC. As protein: CAISEGQNQETQYF.

This chain joins TRBV18 and TRBJ2-7; possibly TRBD2 for D (5 bases). Germline-derived CDR1 and CDR2 are KGHSH and LQKENI. The CDR3 has 13 residues. V was shortened by 3 bases and J by 2 bases, with 8 bases between the two germline ends. CDR3 bases: TGTGCCAGCTCACCTCCGGGAACCTACGAGCAGTACTTC. Its protein is CASSPPGTYEQYF.

The V call is TRBV6-4, the J call TRBJ1-2; D gene unclear. The CDR3 runs to 10 residues. V lost 1 base and J lost 6, with 0 bases in between. The germline V gene has CDR1 MRHNA and CDR2 SNTAGT. The CDR3 DNA sequence: TGTGCCAGCAGTGACTATGGCTACACCTTC. It is translated as CASSDYGYTF.

V gene TRBV10-3 combines with J gene TRBJ2-7; D is perhaps TRBD2 (7 bases). This CDR3 is 16 amino acids long. Germline CDR1 is ENHRY and CDR2 is SYGVKD. The V gene lost 3 bases and the J gene lost 4 bases, with 19 bases spanning the gap. CDR3 protein: CAISDPGGGDEYEQYF. The DNA for the CDR3 is TGTGCCATCAGTGACCCGGGGGGCGGAGACGAGTACGAGCAGTACTTC.

The V call is TRBV30, the J call TRBJ1-3, with TRBD1 matching over 9 bases. Trimming at V came to 1 base and at J to 2 bases, leaving 6 bases not matched to a gene. Germline values: CDR1 GTSNPN, CDR2 SVGIG (reference sequence). The CDR3 runs 16 residues. Here the CDR3 DNA reads TGTGCCTGGAGTGGGGGACAGGGATACACTGGAAACACCATATATTTT. Its protein is CAWSGGQGYTGNTIYF.

The chain joins TRBV7-9 to TRBJ2-7; 10 nucleotides align to TRBD2. Germline V lookup: CDR1 SEHNR, CDR2 FQNEAQ (reference sequence). The CDR3 consists of 14 residues. Trimming removed 5 bases from V and 4 bases from J; junction bases left unmatched: 5. The CDR3 DNA is TGTGCCAGCAGCCCCAGCGGGAGGGAGTACGAGCAGTACTTC. This encodes CASSPSGREYEQYF.

This chain links TRBV7-2 with TRBJ2-7; 8 positions agree with TRBD2. The CDR3 extends over 16 amino acids. Germline CDR1 SGHTA, CDR2 FQGNSA. The V segment lost 1 base and the J segment 2 bases; nucleotides outside the gene matches: 7. CDR3 residues: CASSLVFAGGTYEQYF. In nucleotides, the CDR3 is TGTGCCAGCAGCTTAGTCTTTGCGGGGGGAACCTACGAGCAGTACTTC. The whole variable domain, filled in from reference TRBV7-2 and TRBJ2-7, reads GAGVSQSPSNKVTEKGKDVELRCDPISGHTALYWYRQSLGQGLEFLIYFQGNSAPDKSGLPSDRFSAERTGGSVSTLTIQRTQQEDSAVYLCASSLVFAGGTYEQYFGPGTRLTVT.

This chain uses TRBV5-4 with TRBJ1-3; D uncertain. Germline V gene data show CDR1 as SGHNT and CDR2 as YYREEE (reference sequence). V was trimmed by 3 bases and J by 0 bases, leaving 7 bases between them. CDR3 length: 14 residues. In DNA, the CDR3 is TGTGCCAGCAGCTCCTTTTCCTCTGGAAACACCATATATTTT. This translates into CASSSFSSGNTIYF.

J is TRBJ2-3 and V is TRBV9; 9 bases are a match to TRBD2. The germline V gene has CDR1 SGDLS and CDR2 YYNGEE. V gave up 3 bases and J gave up 5 bases; unmatched junction bases: 19. This CDR3 region has 19 residues. CDR3 bases: TGTGCCAGCAGCGACGAACCCCCTCCGGGCGGGGGGGCGAAAGATACGCAGTATTTT. This gives the protein CASSDEPPPGGGAKDTQYF.

The rearrangement uses TRBV2 and TRBJ2-7; D is unclear. Trimming removed 7 bases at V and 2 bases at J, with 12 bases between. This CDR3 spans 13 amino acids. Germline CDR1 reads SNHLY; CDR2 reads FYNNEI. CDR3 DNA sequence: TGTGCCAGCACCGACGCACCTACCTACGAGCAGTACTTC. Protein sequence: CASTDAPTYEQYF.

The chain joins TRBV7-9 to TRBJ1-4; D is unclear. The CDR3 runs 14 residues. The ends were cut back, 1 base at V and 8 bases at J, with 11 bases in the middle. From germline, CDR1 is SEHNR and CDR2 FQNEAQ (reference sequence). The CDR3 loop reads CASSLGAFGEKLFF. CDR3 DNA: TGTGCCAGCAGCTTAGGTGCTTTTGGGGAAAAACTGTTTTTT.

The chain carries TRBV20-1 and TRBJ2-5; perhaps TRBD2 as D (5 bases). The germline V and J ends were trimmed by 7 bases and 2 bases, with 8 bases remaining between them. Germline V gene sequence: CDR1 DFQATT, CDR2 SNEGSKA (reference sequence). The CDR3 has 11 amino acids. Written as DNA, the CDR3 is TGCAGTGGAGGGCCTCAAGAGACCCAGTACTTC. Amino acid sequence: CSGGPQETQYF.

This clone was seen a single time. The chain links TRBV5-3 to TRBJ1-5; TRBD1 aligns across 7 bases. TRBV5-3 is labeled an ORF, and its function is uncertain. CDR3 length: 18 amino acids. With 0 bases clipped from V and 0 bases from J, the junction kept 9 bases outside the gene matches. The CDR3 bases are TGTGCCAGAAGCTTGGGGCACAGGGGACTCTATAGCAATCAGCCCCAGCATTTT. It codes for CARSLGHRGLYSNQPQHF.

The chain joins TRBV10-1 to TRBJ1-3; no clear D gene. This CDR3 is built from 14 residues. Trimming left V 6 bases short and J 0 bases short, with 9 bases between. Germline V gene lookup returns CDR1 WNHNN and CDR2 SYGVQD (reference sequence). Here the CDR3 reads CASRVGSSGNTIYF. The DNA for the CDR3 is TGCGCCAGCAGAGTCGGGAGCTCTGGAAACACCATATATTTT.

The CDR3 sequence: CASSLGPSYNEQFF. The CDR3 nucleotides are TGTGCCAGCAGCCTCGGGCCTTCCTACAATGAGCAGTTCTTC. This chain uses TRBV5-4 with TRBJ2-1; no clear D. Trimming took off 4 bases at V and 1 base at J, with 9 bases between the two ends. Germline V gene sequence: CDR1 SGHNT, CDR2 YYREEE (reference sequence). The CDR3 extends over 14 amino acids.

This chain links TRBV28 with TRBJ1-5; no clear D. V lost 2 bases and J lost 2, with 4 bases in between. The CDR3 has 13 residues. Germline V CDR1 and CDR2: MDHEN, SYDVKM. The chain's CDR3 is CASSLSGNQPQHF. CDR3 nucleotides: TGTGCCAGCAGTTTAAGCGGCAATCAGCCCCAGCATTTT.

The chain combines TRBV4-1 with TRBJ2-7; TRBD2 matches 9 bases. This CDR3 has 18 residues. J gave up 2 bases and V 4 bases, and 15 bases lay outside the gene matches. Per germline, CDR1 MGHRA and CDR2 YSYEKL. The CDR3 sequence is CASSPVIPRLAVTYEQYF. The CDR3 DNA is TGCGCCAGCAGCCCAGTTATCCCTAGACTAGCGGTAACCTACGAGCAGTACTTC.

The V call is TRBV6-6, the J call TRBJ1-1; 8 bases agree with TRBD1. With V trimmed by 5 bases and J by 6 bases, 14 bases remained unmatched. The germline V gene has CDR1 MNHNY and CDR2 SVGAGI (reference sequence). CDR3 size: 16 residues. The CDR3 protein is CASSRPWTGNMAEAFF. CDR3 coding DNA: TGTGCCAGCAGTCGACCGTGGACAGGGAATATGGCTGAAGCTTTCTTT.

The rearrangement joins TRBV6-5 to TRBJ1-5; possibly TRBD1 for D (6 bases). This CDR3 has 14 amino acids. Per germline, CDR1 MNHEY and CDR2 SVGAGI. Trimming removed 5 bases at V and 3 bases at J, with 11 bases between. The CDR3 DNA reads TGTGCCAGCAGTCAATACAGGGACAATCAGCCCCAGCATTTT. As protein: CASSQYRDNQPQHF.

The J gene is TRBJ1-6, the V gene TRBV28; D not resolved. Trimming took 5 bases from V and 8 from J, leaving 10 bases between them. The germline V gene has CDR1 MDHEN and CDR2 SYDVKM. This CDR3 comprises 13 residues. CDR3: CASSSNNYSPLHF. For the CDR3, the DNA is TGTGCCAGCAGTAGCAATAACTATTCACCCCTCCACTTT.

This chain connects TRBV5-1 to TRBJ1-1; possible D gene TRBD1, 5 bases. V was shortened by 3 bases and J by 4 bases, with 7 bases between the two germline ends. Looked up from germline, CDR1 is SGHRS and CDR2 is YFSETQ. The CDR3 spans 12 residues. Here the CDR3 reads CASSSGGTEAFF. The DNA of the CDR3 is TGCGCCAGCAGCTCGGGGGGCACTGAAGCTTTCTTT.

This clone was counted once. The chain is built from TRBV6-5 and TRBJ2-3; 10 nucleotides agree with TRBD2. Germline V gene sequence: CDR1 MNHEY, CDR2 SVGAGI. CDR3 size: 15 residues. The V and J ends lost 6 bases and 3 bases, in that order; junction bases with no gene match: 6. The CDR3 loop reads CASRGLAGVTDTQYF. The DNA for the CDR3 is TGTGCCAGCAGGGGTCTAGCGGGAGTGACAGATACGCAGTATTTT.

The J gene is TRBJ2-5, the V gene TRBV5-8, with 8 bases aligning to TRBD1. CDR3 length equals 14 residues. V dropped 2 bases and J dropped 4; count of bases not matched to a gene: 4. Germline CDR1 reads SGHTS; CDR2 reads YDEGEE. The CDR3 coding sequence is TGTGCCAGCAGCTTAGGACAGGGAGGAGAGACCCAGTACTTC. This encodes CASSLGQGGETQYF.

The chain uses TRBV9 and TRBJ1-2; D remains unclear. Germline lookup yields CDR1 SGDLS and CDR2 YYNGEE. V lost 0 bases, J lost 8 bases, and 14 bases lay in between. This CDR3 has 14 amino acids. The CDR3, as DNA: TGTGCCAGCAGCGTAGACCCGCAAGTGGGGGGCTACACCTTC. Encoded protein: CASSVDPQVGGYTF.

The chain combines TRBV5-8 with TRBJ2-5; 11 bases are shared with TRBD2. The CDR3 has 18 residues. Germline V gene data show CDR1 as SGHTS and CDR2 as YDEGEE. After removal of 6 bases from V and 4 bases from J, the junction contained 17 bases not matched to a gene. The CDR3 region is CASILVGSSGGVRETQYF. The CDR3 DNA is TGTGCCAGCATCCTTGTCGGTAGTAGCGGGGGGGTGCGAGAGACCCAGTACTTC.